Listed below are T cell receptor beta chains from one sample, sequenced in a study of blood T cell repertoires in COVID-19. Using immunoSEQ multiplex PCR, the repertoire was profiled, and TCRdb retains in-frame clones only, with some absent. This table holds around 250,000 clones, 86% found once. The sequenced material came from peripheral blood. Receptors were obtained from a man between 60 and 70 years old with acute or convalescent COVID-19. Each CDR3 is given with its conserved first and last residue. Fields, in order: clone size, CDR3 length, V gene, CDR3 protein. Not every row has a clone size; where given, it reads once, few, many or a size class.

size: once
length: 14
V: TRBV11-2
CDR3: CASTQGEGRYEQYF

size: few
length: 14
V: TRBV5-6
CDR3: CASSLLAENTEAFF

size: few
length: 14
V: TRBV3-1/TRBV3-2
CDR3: CASSQKLAGSEQYF

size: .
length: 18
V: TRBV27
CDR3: CASSPHPLYRGGNEKLFF

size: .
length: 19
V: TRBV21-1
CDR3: CASKKGPAGGSSSTDTQYF

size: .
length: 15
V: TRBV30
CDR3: CAWSVASGRDFEQFF

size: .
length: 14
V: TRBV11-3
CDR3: CASSLLAGTYEQYF

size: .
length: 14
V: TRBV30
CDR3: CAWTPATGNPPWYF

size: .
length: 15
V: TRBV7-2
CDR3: CASSPRGRNTGELFF

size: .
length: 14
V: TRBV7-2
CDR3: CASSTSVSYNEQFF

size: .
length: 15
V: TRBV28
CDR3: CASSLATGGNQPQHF

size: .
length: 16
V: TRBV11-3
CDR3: CASSRGLAGGGHEQFF

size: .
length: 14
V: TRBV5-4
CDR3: CASSVPGQGSPLHF

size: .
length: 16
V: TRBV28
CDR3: CASSYRTFASTDTQYF

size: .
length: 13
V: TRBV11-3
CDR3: CASSLSNTDEQFF

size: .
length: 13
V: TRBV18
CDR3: CASSKEANEKLFF

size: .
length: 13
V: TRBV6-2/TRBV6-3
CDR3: CASSYTSGNIQYF

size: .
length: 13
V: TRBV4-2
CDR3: CASSLDLANEQFF

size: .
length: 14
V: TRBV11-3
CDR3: CASSFGGPTDTQYF

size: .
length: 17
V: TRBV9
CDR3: CASSPTDSQGVSQPQHF

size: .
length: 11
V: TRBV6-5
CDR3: CASSTRSEQFF

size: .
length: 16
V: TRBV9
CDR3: CASSVAGQGARNEQFF

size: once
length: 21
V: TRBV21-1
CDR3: CASSKVGRMTGTSGAPYEQYF

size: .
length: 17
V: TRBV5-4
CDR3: CASSFRGLSVSGNTIYF

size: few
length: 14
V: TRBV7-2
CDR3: CASSPGQGFYEQYF

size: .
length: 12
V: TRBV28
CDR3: CASRGSGGTQYF

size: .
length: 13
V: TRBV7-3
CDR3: CASSSKYTGELFF

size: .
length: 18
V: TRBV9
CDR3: CASSVGLAGGPSVNTQYF

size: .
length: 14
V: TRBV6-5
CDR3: CASRGGGATYEQYF

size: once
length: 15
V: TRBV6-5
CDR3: CASRRQGASNQPQHF

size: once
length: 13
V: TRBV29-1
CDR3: CSVGLAGTYEQYF

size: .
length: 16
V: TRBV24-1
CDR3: CATSDSTGQALYEQYF

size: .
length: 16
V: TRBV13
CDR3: CASSLASGGRSYEQYF

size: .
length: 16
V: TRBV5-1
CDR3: CASSLTETSAGYEQYF

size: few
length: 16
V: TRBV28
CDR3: CASSLQGRPSGNTIYF

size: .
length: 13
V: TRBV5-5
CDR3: CASSHQGNYEQYF

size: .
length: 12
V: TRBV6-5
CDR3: CASSPSRVEQYF

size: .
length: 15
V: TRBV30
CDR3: CAWSRGGRNTGELFF

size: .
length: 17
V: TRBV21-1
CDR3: CASSAPGTGGINSPLHF

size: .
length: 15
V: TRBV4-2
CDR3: CASSQDVREFNEQFF

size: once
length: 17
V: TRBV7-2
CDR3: CASSPRTSGLHFNEQFF